These 32 T cell receptor beta chains originate from one sample sequenced in a study of naive and memory T cell subsets. Both TRBC1 and TRBC2 were covered by a beta constant-region primer of two equimolar oligonucleotides. The ligated cDNA underwent four PCR rounds using SP2 and nested alpha and beta constant-region primers. In TCRdb, the UMI-ligation and nested PCR reads were re-called with MiXCR into one record per CDR3 protein. The top ten hold 0.11% of the sample, which has about 150,000 distinct CDR3 sequences, approximately 22% seen once. Study-wide results and caveats: Especially in CD8 cells, naive repertoires contained a few larger clonotypes, possibly CD45RA-re-expressing memory cells.

These receptors have no identified antigens. Input material: naive CD4+ T cells from blood. These receptors originate from a human donor in good health.

V gene TRBV5-1 combines with J gene TRBJ1-5; no reliable D call. The V end was cut by 3 bases, the J end by 9 bases, with 16 bases between. Germline CDR1 is SGHRS and CDR2 is YFSETQ. This CDR3 region has 14 residues. The CDR3 protein is CASSSDPSGRPQHF. Here the CDR3 DNA reads TGCGCCAGCAGCTCGGACCCCAGCGGAAGGCCCCAGCATTTT.

This rearrangement joins TRBV19 to TRBJ2-6; D may be TRBD1 (6 bases). Looked up from germline, CDR1 is LNHDA and CDR2 is SQIVND (reference sequence). Trimming left V 9 bases short and J 0 bases short, with 15 bases between. The CDR3 consists of 16 residues. This chain's CDR3 is CASQQGHSSGANVLTF. DNA of the CDR3: TGTGCCAGCCAACAGGGACATAGCTCTGGGGCCAACGTCCTGACTTTC.

This clonotype has just a few counts. The rearrangement joins TRBV6-2 or TRBV6-3 to TRBJ2-7; 7 nucleotides match TRBD2. V lost 4 bases to trimming and J lost 3 bases; unmatched junction nucleotides: 9. Germline loops: CDR1 MNHEY, CDR2 SVGEGT. The CDR3 is made up of 15 amino acids. The CDR3 loop is CASSFRGDPYYEQYF. For the CDR3, the DNA is TGTGCCAGCAGTTTCCGGGGGGACCCCTACTACGAGCAGTACTTC.

The chain combines TRBV5-6 with TRBJ1-2, with TRBD1 identical over 8 bases. Looked up from germline, CDR1 is SGHDT and CDR2 is YYEEEE. J gave up 0 bases and V 2 bases, and 3 bases lay outside the gene matches. CDR3 length: 15 residues. CDR3 loop: CASSLTGGANYGYTF. The CDR3 DNA reads TGTGCCAGCAGCTTAACAGGGGGAGCTAACTATGGCTACACCTTC.

The rearrangement links TRBV12-3 or TRBV12-4 to TRBJ2-2; D ambiguous. The CDR3 consists of 14 residues. V lost 5 bases to trimming and J lost 2 bases, with 9 bases between them. Here the CDR3 reads CASSPIANTGELFF. The CDR3 DNA follows: TGTGCCAGCAGTCCTATAGCAAACACCGGGGAGCTGTTTTTT.

This clonotype was detected many times. This chain links TRBV7-8 with TRBJ2-5; 9 nucleotides align to TRBD2. The germline V gene encodes CDR1 SGHVS and CDR2 FQNEAQ. V dropped 1 base and J dropped 5; count of bases not matched to a gene: 5. The CDR3 spans 15 residues. The CDR3 DNA sequence: TGTGCCAGCAGCTTAGTAGCGGGAGTAATGGAGACCCAGTACTTC. Residues: CASSLVAGVMETQYF.

A single count supports this clonotype. The conserved final phenylalanine or tryptophan is absent from the CDR3, which likely points to a read error. The chain combines TRBV4-1 with TRBJ2-1; 13 bases match TRBD2. This CDR3 has 16 amino acids. Germline assignment: CDR1 MGHRA and CDR2 YSYEKL. V dropped 4 bases and J dropped 8; count of bases not matched to a gene: 8. DNA of the CDR3: TGCGCCAGCAGCCGCCAACTAGCGGGAGGGGGGGATGAGCAGTTCTTG. This codes for CASSRQLAGGGDEQFL.

The sample holds a few counts of this clonotype. The rearrangement links TRBV28 to TRBJ1-2; 10 bases match TRBD1. The length of the CDR3 is 15 residues. Trimming cost V 6 bases and J 5 bases; bases outside gene matches: 9. The germline V gene has CDR1 MDHEN and CDR2 SYDVKM. CDR3 in amino acids: CASSPTGQGTYGYTF. The CDR3 DNA reads TGTGCCAGCAGCCCGACGGGACAGGGGACTTATGGCTACACCTTC.

The rearrangement links TRBV19 to TRBJ2-2; D may be TRBD1 or TRBD2 (5 bases each). Trimming shortened V by 6 bases and J by 5 bases, and 16 bases separated the two germline ends. Germline V gene lookup returns CDR1 LNHDA and CDR2 SQIVND (reference sequence). The CDR3 sequence is 15 residues long. Here the CDR3 DNA reads TGTGCCAGTAGCCCAGGGTTAGCGCGGACCGGGGAGCTGTTTTTT. This encodes CASSPGLARTGELFF.

V gene TRBV7-8 combines with J gene TRBJ2-7, with 7 bases matching TRBD1. Germline V gene data show CDR1 as SGHVS and CDR2 as FQNEAQ. The ends lost 0 bases at V and 1 base at J; junction bases unmatched: 6. CDR3 length: 16 residues. The CDR3 nucleotides read TGTGCCAGCAGCTTAGCGGGCAGGGGGTTATCCTACGAGCAGTACTTC. This translates into CASSLAGRGLSYEQYF.

DNA for the CDR3: TGCGCCAGCAGCCAACCTACAGCAACAGATACGCAGTATTTT. This translates into CASSQPTATDTQYF. This rearrangement joins TRBV4-1 to TRBJ2-3; unclear D gene. V lost 2 bases, J lost 3 bases, and 9 bases lay in between. Germline values: CDR1 MGHRA, CDR2 YSYEKL. The CDR3 has 14 residues.

This clonotype occurred once. The J gene is TRBJ2-1, the V gene TRBV3-1; D uncertain. Germline-derived CDR1 and CDR2 are LGHDT and YNNKEL (reference sequence). The CDR3 extends over 16 amino acids. V was pared by 4 bases and J by 4 bases, with 17 bases between. CDR3 region: CASSPSLVRVYNEQFF. CDR3 sequence (DNA): TGTGCCAGCAGCCCAAGCTTGGTCCGGGTGTACAATGAGCAGTTCTTC.

The V and J genes are TRBV6-1 and TRBJ2-5; 8 positions match TRBD2. Germline values: CDR1 MNHNS, CDR2 SASEGT. This CDR3 spans 13 amino acids. Trimming took 4 bases from V and 5 from J; bases not matched to a gene: 3. The CDR3 is CASSGGLAETQYF. The CDR3 nucleotides are TGTGCCAGCAGTGGTGGACTAGCTGAGACCCAGTACTTC.

This clonotype appeared a few times. V gene TRBV27 combines with J gene TRBJ2-1; D possibly corresponds to TRBD1 (6 bases). V was shortened by 4 bases and J by 6 bases, with 19 bases between the two germline ends. Germline V lookup: CDR1 MNHEY, CDR2 SMNVEV (reference sequence). CDR3 size: 16 residues. The CDR3: CASSSPTTARGNEQFF. The CDR3 region has the DNA TGTGCCAGCAGTTCCCCCACGACCGCCAGGGGCAATGAGCAGTTCTTC.

The chain carries TRBV29-1 and TRBJ2-1; TRBD1 agrees at 8 bases. The CDR3 consists of 15 residues. CDR1 and CDR2 (germline): SQVTM, ANQGSEA. Trimming removed 5 bases from V and 0 bases from J; junction bases left unmatched: 6. CDR3 nucleotide sequence: TGCAGCGTTCAACGGGACAGGAGCTCCTACAATGAGCAGTTCTTC. Its translation is CSVQRDRSSYNEQFF.

V is TRBV7-9 and J is TRBJ2-2; 8 nucleotides align to TRBD1. The CDR3 sequence is 18 residues long. Trimming cost V 5 bases and J 3 bases; bases outside gene matches: 14. In germline, CDR1 is SEHNR, CDR2 FQNEAQ (reference sequence). CDR3 sequence: CASSPPRQGPRDTGELFF. In DNA form, the CDR3 reads TGTGCCAGCAGCCCCCCGAGACAGGGGCCCCGCGACACCGGGGAGCTGTTTTTT. The whole variable domain, remainder taken from reference TRBV7-9 and TRBJ2-2, is DTGVSQNPRHKITKRGQNVTFRCDPISEHNRLYWYRQTLGQGPEFLTYFQNEAQLEKSRLLSDRFSAERPKGSFSTLEIQRTEQGDSAMYLCASSPPRQGPRDTGELFFGEGSRLTVL.

V is TRBV20-1 and J is TRBJ2-3; TRBD1 is a possible D gene (6 bases). The CDR3 is 15 residues long. Germline CDR1 is DFQATT and CDR2 is SNEGSKA (reference sequence). V was cut by 1 base and J by 2 bases, with 13 bases left in between. The CDR3 sequence: CSARGLRGTTDTQYF. The CDR3 nucleotides read TGCAGTGCTAGAGGTTTAAGGGGGACCACAGATACGCAGTATTTT.

Many counts were recorded for this clonotype. The chain carries TRBV7-9 and TRBJ2-3; D is perhaps TRBD1 or TRBD2 (6 bases each). Trimming stripped 1 base from V and 4 bases from J, with 18 bases between. The CDR3 sequence is 17 residues long. The germline gives CDR1 SEHNR, CDR2 FQNEAQ (reference sequence). CDR3 DNA sequence: TGTGCCAGCAGCTTAGTTCCGGGGGCCATCATCCCAGATACGCAGTATTTT. As protein: CASSLVPGAIIPDTQYF.

The chain is built from TRBV7-3 and TRBJ2-1; D not resolved. Deletions cut 5 bases from V and 8 bases from J, with 19 bases between. Germline CDR1 and CDR2: SGHTA and FQGTGA. The CDR3 runs to 15 residues. CDR3 sequence: CASSPGPRQWDEQFF. In DNA form, the CDR3 reads TGTGCCAGCAGCCCCGGGCCTAGGCAGTGGGATGAGCAGTTCTTC.

In its sample, this clonotype was seen a few times. V and J are TRBV12-3 or TRBV12-4 and TRBJ2-5; TRBD1 might be the D (5 bases). This CDR3 has 14 residues. Trimming cost V 5 bases and J 5 bases, with 15 bases left between them. DNA of the CDR3: TGTGCCAGCAGTCTACAGGCGATGGGTGAGACCCAGTACTTC. Amino acid sequence: CASSLQAMGETQYF.

In this sample, this clonotype turned up a few times. The genes are TRBV28 and TRBJ1-1; 7 bases fit TRBD1. The V gene's germline CDR1 is MDHEN and CDR2 SYDVKM. This CDR3 has 18 residues. V was clipped by 0 bases and J by 2 bases; unmatched bases: 12. The CDR3 here is CASSLWTGKAQKNTEAFF. The CDR3 coding sequence is TGTGCCAGCAGTTTATGGACAGGGAAGGCCCAGAAAAACACTGAAGCTTTCTTT.

The chain couples TRBV5-1 to TRBJ2-1; 12 bases are shared with TRBD2. The CDR3 spans 20 residues. Germline V gene data show CDR1 as SGHRS and CDR2 as YFSETQ. V was clipped by 4 bases and J by 7 bases; unmatched bases: 21. The CDR3 region is CASSMVLAGGPRTTQNEQFF. The CDR3 nucleotides read TGCGCCAGCAGCATGGTGCTAGCGGGAGGGCCGAGAACTACACAGAATGAGCAGTTCTTC.

In this sample, this clonotype turned up many times. The CDR3, as DNA: TGCAGTGGCTCATACAATGAGCAGTTCTTC. This gives the protein CSGSYNEQFF. The rearrangement links TRBV20-1 to TRBJ2-1; D is uncertain. With 7 bases removed from V and 4 bases from J, the gap between germline ends came to 5 bases. CDR3 length equals 10 residues. Germline V gene data show CDR1 as DFQATT and CDR2 as SNEGSKA (reference sequence).

The chain joins TRBV6-5 to TRBJ1-3; 7 bases are a match to TRBD1. The CDR3 is made up of 19 amino acids. The germline V gene has CDR1 MNHEY and CDR2 SVGAGI. Trimming removed 5 bases from V and 0 bases from J; junction bases left unmatched: 16. The CDR3, as DNA: TGTGCCAGCAGTCCCCGGGACAGCCAGACTATTAGCTCTGGAAACACCATATATTTT. It is translated as CASSPRDSQTISSGNTIYF.

This clonotype showed up just once. This chain joins TRBV24-1 and TRBJ2-1, with 12 bases fitting TRBD2. Germline CDR1 and CDR2: KGHDR and SFDVKD. V trimming: 3 bases; J trimming: 6 bases; junction bases outside the gene matches: 8. There are 17 residues in the CDR3. CDR3 nucleotides: TGTGCCACCAGTGATCCGTCTAGCGGGAGGGTATCCAATGAGCAGTTCTTC. Protein: CATSDPSSGRVSNEQFF.

The CDR3 region is CASSPSTSGIPQETQYF. CDR3 coding DNA: TGCGCCAGCAGCCCGTCGACTAGCGGGATACCTCAAGAGACCCAGTACTTC. The chain uses TRBV5-1 and TRBJ2-5; the match to TRBD2 covers 11 bases. The CDR3 extends over 17 amino acids. Germline lookup yields CDR1 SGHRS and CDR2 YFSETQ. V dropped 4 bases and J dropped 2; count of bases not matched to a gene: 10.

At least ten counts were recorded for this clonotype. This chain links TRBV12-3 or TRBV12-4 with TRBJ2-5; D gene ambiguous. The CDR3 contains 12 residues. With 2 bases removed from V and 4 bases from J, the gap between germline ends came to 5 bases. The CDR3 DNA is TGTGCCAGCAGTTTATTTGGAGAGACCCAGTACTTC. It is translated as CASSLFGETQYF.

The rearrangement joins TRBV12-3 or TRBV12-4 to TRBJ1-2; 9 positions agree with TRBD1. The CDR3 contains 17 residues. With 3 bases clipped from V and 2 bases from J, the junction kept 10 bases outside the gene matches. In nucleotides, the CDR3 is TGTGCCAGCAGTTTCAACAGGGGGCCTGCTATAAACTATGGCTACACCTTC. Translation gives CASSFNRGPAINYGYTF.

J is TRBJ1-5 and V is TRBV12-3 or TRBV12-4; D uncertain. The CDR3 loop spans 15 amino acids. Trimming cost V 3 bases and J 0 bases, with 9 bases left between them. Here the CDR3 DNA reads TGTGCCAGCAGTTTGGGGTTCTATAGCAATCAGCCCCAGCATTTT. Its protein product is CASSLGFYSNQPQHF.

This clonotype was found a few times. This chain joins TRBV7-6 and TRBJ1-1, with D unresolved. Between the trimmed V and J ends, which lost 4 bases and 0 bases, there was a span of 6 bases. This CDR3 is built from 13 residues. Germline CDR1 SGHVS, CDR2 FNYEAQ. In nucleotides, the CDR3 is TGTGCCAGCAGCTATGACCTGAACACTGAAGCTTTCTTT. Translation: CASSYDLNTEAFF.

This clonotype has a handful of counts. The chain joins TRBV3-1 to TRBJ2-7, with 7 bases lining up with TRBD2. CDR1 LGHDT and CDR2 YNNKEL come from the germline V gene (reference sequence). V trimming: 4 bases; J trimming: 4 bases; junction bases outside the gene matches: 19. This CDR3 spans 18 amino acids. This CDR3 reads CASSPSGGGGKSVYEQYF. The CDR3 DNA sequence: TGTGCCAGCAGCCCCTCGGGAGGTGGCGGGAAATCGGTATACGAGCAGTACTTC.

This clonotype was counted at least ten times. The chain uses TRBV5-1 and TRBJ2-1; D remains unclear. Trimming removed 0 bases from V and 0 bases from J, with 13 bases in between. Germline V lookup: CDR1 SGHRS, CDR2 YFSETQ. This CDR3 contains 17 residues. The CDR3 DNA sequence: TGCGCCAGCAGCTTGGGGGCACTCTCGAGCTCCTACAATGAGCAGTTCTTC. It codes for CASSLGALSSSYNEQFF.